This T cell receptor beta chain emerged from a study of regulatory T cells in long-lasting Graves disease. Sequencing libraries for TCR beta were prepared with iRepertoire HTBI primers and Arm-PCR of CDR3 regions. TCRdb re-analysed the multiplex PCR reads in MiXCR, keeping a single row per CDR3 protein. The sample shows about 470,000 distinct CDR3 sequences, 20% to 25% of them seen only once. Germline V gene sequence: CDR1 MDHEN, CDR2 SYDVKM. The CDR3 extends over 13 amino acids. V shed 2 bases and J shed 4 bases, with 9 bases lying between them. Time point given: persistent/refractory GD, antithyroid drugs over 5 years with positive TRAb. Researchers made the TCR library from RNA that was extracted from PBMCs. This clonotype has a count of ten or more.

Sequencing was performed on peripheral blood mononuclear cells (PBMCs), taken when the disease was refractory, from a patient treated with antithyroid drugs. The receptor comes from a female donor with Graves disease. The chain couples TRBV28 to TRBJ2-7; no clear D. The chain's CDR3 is CASSLIAEYEQYF. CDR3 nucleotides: TGTGCCAGCAGTTTAATTGCGGAGTACGAGCAGTACTTC.